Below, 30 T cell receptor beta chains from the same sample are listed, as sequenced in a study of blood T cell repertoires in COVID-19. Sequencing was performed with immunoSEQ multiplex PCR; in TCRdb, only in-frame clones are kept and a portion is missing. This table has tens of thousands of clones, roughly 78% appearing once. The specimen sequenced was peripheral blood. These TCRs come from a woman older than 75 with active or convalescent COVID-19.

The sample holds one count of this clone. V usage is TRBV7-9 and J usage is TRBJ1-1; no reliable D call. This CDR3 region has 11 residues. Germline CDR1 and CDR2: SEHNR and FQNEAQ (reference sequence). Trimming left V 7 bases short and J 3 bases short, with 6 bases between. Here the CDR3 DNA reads TGTGCCAGCAACTCCTACACTGAAGCTTTCTTT. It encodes CASNSYTEAFF. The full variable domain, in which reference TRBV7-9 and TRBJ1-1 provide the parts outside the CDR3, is DTGVSQNPRHKITKRGQNVTFRCDPISEHNRLYWYRQTLGQGPEFLTYFQNEAQLEKSRLLSDRFSAERPKGSFSTLEIQRTEQGDSAMYLCASNSYTEAFFGQGTRLTVV.

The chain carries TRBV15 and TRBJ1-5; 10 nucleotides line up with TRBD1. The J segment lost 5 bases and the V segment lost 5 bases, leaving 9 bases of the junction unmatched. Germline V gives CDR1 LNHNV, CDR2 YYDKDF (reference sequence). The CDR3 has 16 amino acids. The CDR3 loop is CATSAFPGQGYQPQHF. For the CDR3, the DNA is TGTGCCACCAGCGCCTTCCCGGGACAGGGGTATCAGCCCCAGCATTTT.

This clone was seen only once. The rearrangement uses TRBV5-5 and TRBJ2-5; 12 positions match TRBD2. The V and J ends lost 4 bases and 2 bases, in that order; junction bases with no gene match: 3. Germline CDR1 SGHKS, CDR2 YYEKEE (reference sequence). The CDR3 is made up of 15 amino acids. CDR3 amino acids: CASSRTSGAQETQYF. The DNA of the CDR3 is TGTGCCAGCAGCCGGACTAGCGGGGCGCAAGAGACCCAGTACTTC.

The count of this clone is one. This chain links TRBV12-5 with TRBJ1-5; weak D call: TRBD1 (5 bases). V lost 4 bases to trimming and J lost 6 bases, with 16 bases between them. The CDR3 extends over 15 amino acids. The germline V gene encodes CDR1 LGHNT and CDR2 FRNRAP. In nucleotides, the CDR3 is TGTGCTAGTGGTTACGAGGAGGGACTCCGTCAGCCCCAGCATTTT. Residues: CASGYEEGLRQPQHF. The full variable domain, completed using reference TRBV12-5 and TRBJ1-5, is DARVTQTPRHKVTEMGQEVTMRCQPILGHNTVFWYRQTMMQGLELLAYFRNRAPLDDSGMPKDRFSAEMPDATLATLKIQPSEPRDSAVYFCASGYEEGLRQPQHFGDGTRLSIL.

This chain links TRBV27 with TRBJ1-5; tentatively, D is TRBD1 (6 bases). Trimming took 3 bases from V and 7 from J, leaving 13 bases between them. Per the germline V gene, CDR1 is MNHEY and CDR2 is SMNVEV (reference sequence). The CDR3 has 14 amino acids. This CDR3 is CASSFQGQTQPQHF. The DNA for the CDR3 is TGTGCCAGCAGTTTCCAAGGACAGACGCAGCCCCAGCATTTT.

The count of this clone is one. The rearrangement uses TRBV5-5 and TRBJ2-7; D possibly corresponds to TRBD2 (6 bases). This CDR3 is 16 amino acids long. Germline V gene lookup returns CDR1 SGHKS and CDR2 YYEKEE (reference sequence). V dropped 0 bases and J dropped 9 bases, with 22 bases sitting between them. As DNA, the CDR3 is TGTGCCAGCAGCTTGGAGGGACTCCACATATCGGTCGTGCAGTACTTC. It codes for CASSLEGLHISVVQYF.

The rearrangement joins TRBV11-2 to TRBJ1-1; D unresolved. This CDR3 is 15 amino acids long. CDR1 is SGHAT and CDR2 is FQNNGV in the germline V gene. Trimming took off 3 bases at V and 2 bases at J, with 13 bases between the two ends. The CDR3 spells CASSLMWQINTEAFF. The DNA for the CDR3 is TGTGCCAGCAGCTTGATGTGGCAAATCAACACTGAAGCTTTCTTT.

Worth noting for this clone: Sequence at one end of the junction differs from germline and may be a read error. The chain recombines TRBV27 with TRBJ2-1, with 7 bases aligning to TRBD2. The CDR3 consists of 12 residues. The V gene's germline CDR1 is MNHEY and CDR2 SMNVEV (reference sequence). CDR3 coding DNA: TGTGCCAGCAGTTGGGGGGGGACCCGTTACCTCTTC. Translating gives CASSWGGTRYLF.

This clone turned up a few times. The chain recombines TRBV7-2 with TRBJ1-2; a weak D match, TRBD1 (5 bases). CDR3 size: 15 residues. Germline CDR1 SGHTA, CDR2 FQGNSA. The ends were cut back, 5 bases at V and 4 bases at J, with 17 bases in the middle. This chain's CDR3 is CASSADGGRIYGYTF. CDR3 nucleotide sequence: TGTGCCAGCAGCGCAGACGGGGGGAGAATCTATGGCTACACCTTC.

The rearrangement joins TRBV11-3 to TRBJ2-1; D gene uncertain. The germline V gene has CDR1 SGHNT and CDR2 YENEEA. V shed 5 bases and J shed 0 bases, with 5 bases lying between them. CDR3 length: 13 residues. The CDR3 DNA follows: TGTGCCAGCAGCCTGAGCTCCTACAATGAGCAGTTCTTC. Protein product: CASSLSSYNEQFF.

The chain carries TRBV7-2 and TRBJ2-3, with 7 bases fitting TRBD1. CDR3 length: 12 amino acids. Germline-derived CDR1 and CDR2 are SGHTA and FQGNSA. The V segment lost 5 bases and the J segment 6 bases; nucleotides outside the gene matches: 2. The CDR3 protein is CASSPRGDTQYF. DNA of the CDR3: TGTGCCAGCAGCCCCAGGGGGGATACGCAGTATTTT.

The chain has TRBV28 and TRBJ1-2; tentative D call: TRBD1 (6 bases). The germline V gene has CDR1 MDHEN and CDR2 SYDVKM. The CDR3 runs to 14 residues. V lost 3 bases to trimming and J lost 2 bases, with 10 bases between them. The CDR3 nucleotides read TGTGCCAGCAGTTTGCTGGGGGCAAACTATGGCTACACCTTC. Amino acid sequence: CASSLLGANYGYTF.

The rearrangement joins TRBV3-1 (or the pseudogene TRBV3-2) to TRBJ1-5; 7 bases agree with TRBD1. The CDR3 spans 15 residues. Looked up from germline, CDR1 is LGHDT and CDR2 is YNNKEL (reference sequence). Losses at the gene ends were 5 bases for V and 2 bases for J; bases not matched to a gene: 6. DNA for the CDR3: TGTGCCAGCAGCGACAGGGAAAAGGGCAATCAGCCCCAGCATTTT. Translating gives CASSDREKGNQPQHF.

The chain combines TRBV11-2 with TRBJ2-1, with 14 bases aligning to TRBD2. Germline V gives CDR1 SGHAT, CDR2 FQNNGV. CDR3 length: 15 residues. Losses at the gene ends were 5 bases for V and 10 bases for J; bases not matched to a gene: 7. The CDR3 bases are TGTGCCAGCAGCCCGCGGACTAGCGGGGGGCCCGAGCAGTTCTTC. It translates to CASSPRTSGGPEQFF.

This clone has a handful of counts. The CDR3 coding sequence is TGTGCCAGCAGTTTGTGGCACACTGAAGCTTTCTTT. This translates into CASSLWHTEAFF. The V gene is TRBV28, the J gene TRBJ1-1; no firm D call. The V gene's germline CDR1 is MDHEN and CDR2 SYDVKM. The CDR3 contains 12 residues. V was pared by 3 bases and J by 3 bases, with 5 bases between.

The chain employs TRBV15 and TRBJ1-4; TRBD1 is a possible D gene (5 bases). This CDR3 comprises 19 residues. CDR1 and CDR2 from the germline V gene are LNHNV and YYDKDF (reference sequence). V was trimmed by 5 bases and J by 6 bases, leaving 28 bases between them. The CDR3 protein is CATSPPPGGGRAFYEKLFF. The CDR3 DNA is TGTGCCACCAGCCCACCCCCCGGGGGGGGGAGAGCCTTTTATGAAAAACTGTTTTTT.

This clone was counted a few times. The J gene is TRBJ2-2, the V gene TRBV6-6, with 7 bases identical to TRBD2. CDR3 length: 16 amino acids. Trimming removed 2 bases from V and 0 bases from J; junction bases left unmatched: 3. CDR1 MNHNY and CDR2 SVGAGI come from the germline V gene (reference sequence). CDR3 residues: CASSYGRATNTGELFF. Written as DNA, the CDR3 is TGTGCCAGCAGTTACGGGAGGGCCACGAACACCGGGGAGCTGTTTTTT.

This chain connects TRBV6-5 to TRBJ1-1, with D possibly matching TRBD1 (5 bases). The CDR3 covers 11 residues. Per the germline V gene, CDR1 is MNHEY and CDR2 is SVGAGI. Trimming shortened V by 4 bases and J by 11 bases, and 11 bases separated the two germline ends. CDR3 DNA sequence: TGTGCCAGCAGTTGGACAATTGCGGCTTTCTTT. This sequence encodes CASSWTIAAFF.

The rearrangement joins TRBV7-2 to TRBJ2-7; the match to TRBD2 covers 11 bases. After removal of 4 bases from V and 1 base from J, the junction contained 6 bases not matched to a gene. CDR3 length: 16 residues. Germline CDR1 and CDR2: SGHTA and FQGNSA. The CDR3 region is CASSSLASGGSYEQYF. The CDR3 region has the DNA TGTGCCAGCAGCTCCCTAGCTAGCGGGGGGTCCTACGAGCAGTACTTC.

The DNA of the CDR3 is TGTGCCAGCAGTGGGGGAGGTCGGGATGAGCAGTTCTTC. Protein: CASSGGGRDEQFF. The chain links TRBV2 to TRBJ2-1, with a tentative D call TRBD2 (6 bases). Trimming took off 4 bases at V and 8 bases at J, with 12 bases between the two ends. The CDR3 consists of 13 residues. The germline V gene has CDR1 SNHLY and CDR2 FYNNEI.

The CDR3 nucleotides are TGCAGCGCCGAGGCGGAGGGCGACTATGGCTACACCTTC. It is translated as CSAEAEGDYGYTF. The gene calls are TRBV29-1 and TRBJ1-2, with D hard to call. Trimming left V 7 bases short and J 3 bases short, with 15 bases between. The CDR3 has 13 amino acids. Germline-derived CDR1 and CDR2 are SQVTM and ANQGSEA.

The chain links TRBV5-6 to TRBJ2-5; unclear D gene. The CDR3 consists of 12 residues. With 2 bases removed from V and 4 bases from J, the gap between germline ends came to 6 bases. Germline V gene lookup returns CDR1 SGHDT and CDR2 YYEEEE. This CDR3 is CASSLFGETQYF. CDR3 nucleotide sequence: TGTGCCAGCAGCTTATTCGGAGAGACCCAGTACTTC.

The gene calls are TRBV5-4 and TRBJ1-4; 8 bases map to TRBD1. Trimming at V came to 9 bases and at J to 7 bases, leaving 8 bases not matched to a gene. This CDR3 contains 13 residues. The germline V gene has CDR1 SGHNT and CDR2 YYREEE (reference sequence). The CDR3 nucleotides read TGTGCCACCCGCAGGCAGGGGGCTGAAAAACTGTTTTTT. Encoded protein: CATRRQGAEKLFF. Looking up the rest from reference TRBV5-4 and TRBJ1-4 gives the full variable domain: ETGVTQSPTHLIKTRGQQVTLRCSSQSGHNTVSWYQQALGQGPQFIFQYYREEENGRGNFPPRFSGLQFPNYSSELNVNALELDDSALYLCATRRQGAEKLFFGSGTQLSVL.

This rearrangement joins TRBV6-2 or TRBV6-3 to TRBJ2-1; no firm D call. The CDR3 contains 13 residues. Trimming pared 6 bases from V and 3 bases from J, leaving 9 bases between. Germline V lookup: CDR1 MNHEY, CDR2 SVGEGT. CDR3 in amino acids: CASSFLGYNEQFF. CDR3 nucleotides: TGTGCCAGCAGCTTCCTAGGCTACAATGAGCAGTTCTTC.

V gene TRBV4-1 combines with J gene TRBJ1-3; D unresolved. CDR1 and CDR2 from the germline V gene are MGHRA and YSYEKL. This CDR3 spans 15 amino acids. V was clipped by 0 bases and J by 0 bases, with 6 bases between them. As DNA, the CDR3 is TGCGCCAGCAGCCAAGATCCCGTCTCTGGAAACACCATATATTTT. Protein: CASSQDPVSGNTIYF.

CDR3 sequence: CASKKGQAQETQYF. Written as DNA, the CDR3 is TGTGCCAGTAAGAAGGGACAAGCACAAGAGACCCAGTACTTC. V is TRBV19 and J is TRBJ2-5; a weak D match, TRBD1 (6 bases). V dropped 7 bases and J dropped 2 bases, with 14 bases sitting between them. CDR3 length: 14 amino acids. From germline, CDR1 is LNHDA and CDR2 SQIVND (reference sequence).

The CDR3 region has the DNA TGTGCCAGCAGCCCAACCCCCCTAGGCCCTCCTAGCTACGAGCAGTACTTC. Protein product: CASSPTPLGPPSYEQYF. V gene TRBV7-9 combines with J gene TRBJ2-7; D is undetermined. V dropped 5 bases and J dropped 3 bases, with 23 bases sitting between them. The CDR3 runs to 17 residues. The germline V gene encodes CDR1 SEHNR and CDR2 FQNEAQ (reference sequence).

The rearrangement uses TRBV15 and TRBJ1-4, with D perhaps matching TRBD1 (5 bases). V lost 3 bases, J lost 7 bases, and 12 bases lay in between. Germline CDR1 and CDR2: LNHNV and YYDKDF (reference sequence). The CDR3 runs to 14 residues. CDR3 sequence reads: CATSRPGLREKLFF. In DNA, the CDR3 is TGTGCCACCAGCAGGCCGGGACTCCGTGAAAAACTGTTTTTT.

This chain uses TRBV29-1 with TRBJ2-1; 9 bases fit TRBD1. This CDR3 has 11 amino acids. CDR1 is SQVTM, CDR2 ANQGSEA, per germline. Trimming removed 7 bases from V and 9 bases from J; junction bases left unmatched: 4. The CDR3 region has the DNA TGCAGCGCCGGGACAGGGAGTGAGCAGTTCTTC. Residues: CSAGTGSEQFF.

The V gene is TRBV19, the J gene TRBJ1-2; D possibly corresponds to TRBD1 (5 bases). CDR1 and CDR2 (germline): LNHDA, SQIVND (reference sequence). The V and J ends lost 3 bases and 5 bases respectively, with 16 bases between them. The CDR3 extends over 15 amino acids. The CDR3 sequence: CASSITLSRVYGYTF. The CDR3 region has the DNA TGTGCCAGTAGTATTACGTTGAGCAGGGTTTATGGCTACACCTTC.